This TCR beta chain is from a study of T cells in Graves' hyperthyroidism and ophthalmopathy. Amplification targeted TCR beta CDR3 regions from RNA transcripts. A first-round RT-PCR of the TCR CDR3 used the HTBI primer set. TCRdb re-called the multiplex PCR reads with MiXCR, one entry per CDR3 protein. The sample lists a few hundred thousand distinct CDR3 sequences, 35% to 55% occurring once. V was clipped by 5 bases and J by 5 bases, with 12 bases between them. This CDR3 is built from 12 residues. CDR1 SQVTM and CDR2 ANQGSEA come from the germline V gene. The receptor was isolated from a woman younger than 35 with Graves' hyperthyroidism. Sequencing was performed on peripheral blood or thyroid tissue (not recorded which). This sequence joins TRBV29-1 and TRBJ1-2; perhaps TRBD1 as D (5 bases). Here the CDR3 reads CSVTGGGYGYTF. The CDR3 nucleotides are TGCAGCGTTACAGGAGGAGGGTATGGCTACACCTTC.